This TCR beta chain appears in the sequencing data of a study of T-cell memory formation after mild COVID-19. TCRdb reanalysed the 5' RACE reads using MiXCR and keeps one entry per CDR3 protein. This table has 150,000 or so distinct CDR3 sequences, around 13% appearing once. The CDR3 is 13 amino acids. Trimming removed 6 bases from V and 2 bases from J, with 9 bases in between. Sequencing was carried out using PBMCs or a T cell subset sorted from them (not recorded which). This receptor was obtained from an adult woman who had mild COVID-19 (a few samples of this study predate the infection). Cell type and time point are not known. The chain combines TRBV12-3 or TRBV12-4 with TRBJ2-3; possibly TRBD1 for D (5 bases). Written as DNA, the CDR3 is TGTGCCAGCAGAGAGGACACCACAGATACGCAGTATTTT. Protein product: CASREDTTDTQYF.